These T cell receptor beta chains were read from a single sample in a study of T-cell reconstitution after alpha-beta-depleted transplantation in children. Each CDR3 protein gets one entry after TCRdb re-called the PCR reads with MiXCR. This sample has about 590,000 distinct CDR3 sequences, with approximately 13% found just once. The specimen comprised PBMCs, mostly from graft donor cells, sampled 360 days after TCRalphabeta/CD19-depleted stem cell transplant. These receptors all come from a male patient aged 5 to 17 who had a stem cell transplant for acute myeloid leukemia, so the T cells may come from the graft donor. CDR3s include the opening cysteine and the closing phenylalanine or tryptophan.

J gene: TRBJ2-1
V gene: TRBV29-1
CDR3 protein: CSVERDLYNEQFF

J gene: TRBJ2-1
V gene: TRBV4-3
CDR3 protein: CASSLRTGTFLEQFF

J gene: TRBJ2-7
V gene: TRBV28
CDR3 protein: CASSLTISHLEQYF

J gene: TRBJ1-2
V gene: TRBV15
CDR3 protein: CATSSYSMTGSYTF

J gene: TRBJ2-2
V gene: TRBV6-2/TRBV6-3
CDR3 protein: CASSYLANGELFF

J gene: TRBJ2-5
V gene: TRBV11-2
CDR3 protein: CASSLIGLAGIVTQYF

J gene: TRBJ2-1
V gene: TRBV6-5
CDR3 protein: CASSYSVLEVGNEQFF

J gene: TRBJ2-3
V gene: TRBV14
CDR3 protein: CASSLLAVAADTQYF

J gene: TRBJ2-5
V gene: TRBV6-1
CDR3 protein: CASGSGGPKETQYF

J gene: TRBJ2-7
V gene: TRBV12-3/TRBV12-4
CDR3 protein: CASKRGAGYTYEQYF

J gene: TRBJ2-3
V gene: TRBV12-3/TRBV12-4
CDR3 protein: CASSQLGGGRGRTDTQYF

J gene: TRBJ2-7
V gene: TRBV24-1
CDR3 protein: CATSDLVRGEQYF

J gene: TRBJ2-1
V gene: TRBV12-3/TRBV12-4
CDR3 protein: CASSLARALGSNEQFF

J gene: TRBJ2-2
V gene: TRBV20-1
CDR3 protein: CSARVGIQNTGELFF

J gene: TRBJ2-5
V gene: TRBV20-1
CDR3 protein: CSAEGASGTRETQYF

J gene: TRBJ2-7
V gene: TRBV20-1
CDR3 protein: CSAAWTGGFMYEQYF

J gene: TRBJ2-2
V gene: TRBV5-1
CDR3 protein: CASSLTASGSGTGELFF

J gene: TRBJ2-7
V gene: TRBV20-1
CDR3 protein: CSAKVGLGSYEQYF

J gene: TRBJ1-3
V gene: TRBV29-1
CDR3 protein: CSVSDRGAGNTIYF

J gene: TRBJ2-1
V gene: TRBV6-2/TRBV6-3
CDR3 protein: CASSPSGISYNEQFF

J gene: TRBJ2-7
V gene: TRBV7-3
CDR3 protein: CASSHSVSRAYEQYF

J gene: TRBJ1-2
V gene: TRBV6-9
CDR3 protein: CAISPGQGTYGYTF

J gene: TRBJ1-1
V gene: TRBV4-1
CDR3 protein: CASSQVGLAAFF

J gene: TRBJ2-7
V gene: TRBV6-2/TRBV6-3
CDR3 protein: CASSFSGTSIAYEQYF

J gene: TRBJ2-5
V gene: TRBV11-2
CDR3 protein: CASTSSGRRGETQYF

J gene: TRBJ2-7
V gene: TRBV15
CDR3 protein: CATSSSGSLSYEQYF

J gene: TRBJ2-7
V gene: TRBV5-1
CDR3 protein: CASSRNRQHYEQYF

J gene: TRBJ2-5
V gene: TRBV28
CDR3 protein: CASSSDWVWETQYF

J gene: TRBJ2-2
V gene: TRBV7-9
CDR3 protein: CASSLGTTPNTGELFF

J gene: TRBJ1-2
V gene: TRBV20-1
CDR3 protein: CSARDFREVYGYTF

J gene: TRBJ2-7
V gene: TRBV12-3/TRBV12-4
CDR3 protein: CASRRSGGTSYEQYF

J gene: TRBJ2-1
V gene: TRBV4-3
CDR3 protein: CASSQQIGTSGQRNEQFF

J gene: TRBJ2-1
V gene: TRBV12-3/TRBV12-4
CDR3 protein: CVSSSSSDEQFF

J gene: TRBJ2-7
V gene: TRBV7-2
CDR3 protein: CASSSKTSGTSYEQYF

J gene: TRBJ2-7
V gene: TRBV2
CDR3 protein: CASRSQPRASGRAYEQYF

J gene: TRBJ2-7
V gene: TRBV30
CDR3 protein: CAWNRGGLYEQYF

J gene: TRBJ2-1
V gene: TRBV10-3
CDR3 protein: CAISESGLAGGIAYNEQFF

J gene: TRBJ2-2
V gene: TRBV5-1
CDR3 protein: CASSLAILQGAMAGELFF

J gene: TRBJ2-3
V gene: TRBV6-9
CDR3 protein: CSSSFRGDTQYF

J gene: TRBJ2-7
V gene: TRBV29-1
CDR3 protein: CSVEGELDYEQYF

J gene: TRBJ2-1
V gene: TRBV11-2
CDR3 protein: CASQSGQWVNEQFF

J gene: TRBJ2-7
V gene: TRBV2
CDR3 protein: CASTLARNYEQYF

J gene: TRBJ2-1
V gene: TRBV24-1
CDR3 protein: CATSDPSGRRTNEQFF

J gene: TRBJ2-7
V gene: TRBV14
CDR3 protein: CASSQGGLGAGHSHTYEQYF

J gene: TRBJ2-5
V gene: TRBV15
CDR3 protein: CATSRDWARLDF